This T cell receptor beta chain was sequenced during a study of OX40 agonist ivuxolimab in advanced cancers. For the study at large: Two patients with cutaneous melanoma and one with hepatocellular carcinoma, three in total, showed partial responses. Overall study findings and caveats: Antigen targets of the expanded peripheral T cells went undetermined.

As for this clone: Its antigen is not known.

Produced via immunoSEQ multiplex PCR; TCRdb's table is partial and in-frame only. The sample has approximately 73,000 clones; less than 90% are singletons. This CDR3 is 17 amino acids long. Sequencing used CD4+ or CD8+ T cells sorted from blood, obtained in a trial of the OX40 agonist ivuxolimab. V gene TRBV21-1 combines with J gene TRBJ2-5; TRBD2 is taken as the D call from the table, unchecked against the DNA. TRBV21-1 is a listed pseudogene. This clonotype was sampled from an adult with an advanced solid tumor such as melanoma, head and neck, liver or kidney cancer. The CDR3 sequence: CASSKGGLAGPQETQYF. The CDR3 DNA reads as TGTGCCAGCAGCAAAGGAGGACTAGCGGGGCCTCAAGAGACCCAGTACTTC.